This T cell receptor (beta chain) was recovered during a study of blood T cell repertoires in COVID-19. Across the whole study: Whether acute or convalescent, the COVID-19 samples came from the United States, Italy and Spain. The analysed material was cDNA or gDNA that came from T cells, B-cell-depleted T cells, or PBMCs.

Germline lookup yields CDR1 MNHEY and CDR2 SVGAGI. This CDR3 is built from 15 residues. V was clipped by 5 bases and J by 3 bases, with 14 bases between them. Original handling: Cell counts per sample came from amplifying reference gene primers. The table came from immunoSEQ multiplex PCR; TCRdb's copy has only in-frame clones and leaves some out. V and J calls and clone size are copied from that table; D and trimming were computed from the DNA. The top ten clones hold 2.2% of a sample with 250,000 to 350,000 clones, 87% of them seen once. The sample comprised peripheral blood. The TCR sequence derives from a woman aged 45-65 years who had recovered from COVID-19. This chain joins TRBV6-5 and TRBJ1-3, with TRBD1 as a possible D gene (5 bases). In DNA form, the CDR3 reads TGTGCCAGCAGTACCGGGGGGTCCTTTGGAAACACCATATATTTT. Its translation is CASSTGGSFGNTIYF.